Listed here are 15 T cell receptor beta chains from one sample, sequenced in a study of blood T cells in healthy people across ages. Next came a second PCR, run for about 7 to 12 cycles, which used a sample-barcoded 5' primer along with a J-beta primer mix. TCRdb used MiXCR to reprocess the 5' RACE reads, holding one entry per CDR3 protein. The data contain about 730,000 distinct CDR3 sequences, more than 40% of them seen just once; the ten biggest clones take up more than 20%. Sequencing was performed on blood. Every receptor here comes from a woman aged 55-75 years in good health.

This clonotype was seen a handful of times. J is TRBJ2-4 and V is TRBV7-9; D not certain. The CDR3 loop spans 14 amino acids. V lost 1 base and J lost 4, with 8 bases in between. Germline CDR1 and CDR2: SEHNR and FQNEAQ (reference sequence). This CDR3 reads CASSLGVTKNIQYF. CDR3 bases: TGTGCCAGCAGCTTAGGTGTTACTAAAAACATTCAGTACTTC.

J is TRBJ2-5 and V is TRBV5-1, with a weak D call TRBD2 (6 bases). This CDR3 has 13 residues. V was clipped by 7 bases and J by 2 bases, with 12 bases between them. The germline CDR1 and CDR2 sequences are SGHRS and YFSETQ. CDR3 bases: TGCGCCAGCTCCAATAGCGGACAAGAGACCCAGTACTTC. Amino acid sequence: CASSNSGQETQYF.

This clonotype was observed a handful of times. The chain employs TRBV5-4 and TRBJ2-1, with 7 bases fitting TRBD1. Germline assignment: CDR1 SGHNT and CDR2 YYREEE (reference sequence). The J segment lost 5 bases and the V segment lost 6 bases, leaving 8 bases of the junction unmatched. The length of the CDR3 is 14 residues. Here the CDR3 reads CASMGTGAHNEQFF. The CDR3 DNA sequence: TGTGCCAGCATGGGAACAGGGGCCCACAATGAGCAGTTCTTC.

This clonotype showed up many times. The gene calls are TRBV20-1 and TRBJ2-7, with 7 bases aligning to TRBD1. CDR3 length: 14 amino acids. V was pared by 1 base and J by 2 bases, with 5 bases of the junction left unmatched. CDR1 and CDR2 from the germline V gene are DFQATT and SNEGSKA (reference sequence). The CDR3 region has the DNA TGCAGTGCTAGAGGGGACAGAGCGGCCTACGAGCAGTACTTC. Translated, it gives CSARGDRAAYEQYF.

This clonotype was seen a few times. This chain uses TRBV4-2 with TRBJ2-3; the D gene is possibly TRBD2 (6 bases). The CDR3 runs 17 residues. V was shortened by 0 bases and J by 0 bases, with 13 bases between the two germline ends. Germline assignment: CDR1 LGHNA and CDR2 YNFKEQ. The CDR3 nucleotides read TGTGCCAGCAGCCAAGATACCCTAGCGCGTAGCACAGATACGCAGTATTTT. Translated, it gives CASSQDTLARSTDTQYF.

The CDR3 DNA reads as TGCAGTGCTAGTGGGCTTGTCCAGCGGGTCCCAGATACGCAGTATTTT. Residues: CSASGLVQRVPDTQYF. This chain uses TRBV20-1 with TRBJ2-3; a weak D match, TRBD2 (6 bases). Germline V gene data show CDR1 as DFQATT and CDR2 as SNEGSKA (reference sequence). V dropped 3 bases and J dropped 4 bases, with 20 bases sitting between them. The CDR3 spans 16 residues.

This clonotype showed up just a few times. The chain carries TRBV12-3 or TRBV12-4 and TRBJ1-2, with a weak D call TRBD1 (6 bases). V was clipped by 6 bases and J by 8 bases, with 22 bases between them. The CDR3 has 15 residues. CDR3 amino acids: CASRAGQNDPGGYTF. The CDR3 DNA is TGTGCCAGCAGGGCAGGACAGAACGATCCAGGGGGCTACACCTTC.

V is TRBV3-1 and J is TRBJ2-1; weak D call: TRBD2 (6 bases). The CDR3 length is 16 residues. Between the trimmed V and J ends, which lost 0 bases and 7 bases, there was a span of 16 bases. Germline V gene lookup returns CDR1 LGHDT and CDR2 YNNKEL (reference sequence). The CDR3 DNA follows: TGTGCCAGCAGCCAAGAGGGGGACGGGGGTTGGAATGAGCAGTTCTTC. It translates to CASSQEGDGGWNEQFF.

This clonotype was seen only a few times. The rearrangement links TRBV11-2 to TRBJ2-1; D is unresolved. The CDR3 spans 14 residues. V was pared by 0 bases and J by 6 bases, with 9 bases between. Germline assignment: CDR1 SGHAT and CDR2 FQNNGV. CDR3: CASSLDRIGNEQFF. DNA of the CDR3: TGTGCCAGCAGCTTAGATCGGATCGGCAATGAGCAGTTCTTC.

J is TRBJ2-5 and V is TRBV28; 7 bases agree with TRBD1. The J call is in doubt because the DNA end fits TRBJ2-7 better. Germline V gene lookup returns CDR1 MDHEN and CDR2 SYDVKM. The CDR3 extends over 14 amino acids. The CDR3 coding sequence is TGTGCCAGCGGTTCCCCGGGACAGTCCTACGAGCAGTACTTC. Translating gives CASGSPGQSYEQYF.

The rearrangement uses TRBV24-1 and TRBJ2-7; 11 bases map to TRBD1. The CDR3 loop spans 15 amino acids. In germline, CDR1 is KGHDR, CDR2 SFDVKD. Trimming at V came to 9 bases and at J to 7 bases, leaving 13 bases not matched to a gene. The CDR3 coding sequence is TGTGCCACCGGGTTAGGACAGGGGGCGCGAGATGAGCAGTACTTC. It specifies CATGLGQGARDEQYF.

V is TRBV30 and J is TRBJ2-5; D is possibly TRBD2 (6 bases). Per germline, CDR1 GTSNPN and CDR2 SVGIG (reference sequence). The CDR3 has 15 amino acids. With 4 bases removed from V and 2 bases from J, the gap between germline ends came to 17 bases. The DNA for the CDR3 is TGTGCCTGGACGCCTGGGGCGGGGACTCAAGAGACCCAGTACTTC. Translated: CAWTPGAGTQETQYF.

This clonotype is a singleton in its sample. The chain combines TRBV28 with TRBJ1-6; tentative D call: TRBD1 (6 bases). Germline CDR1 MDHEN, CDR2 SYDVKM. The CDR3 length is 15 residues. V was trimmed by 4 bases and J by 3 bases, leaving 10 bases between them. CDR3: CASSYGTRYNSPLHF. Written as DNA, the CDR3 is TGTGCCAGCAGTTATGGGACACGCTATAATTCACCCCTCCACTTT.

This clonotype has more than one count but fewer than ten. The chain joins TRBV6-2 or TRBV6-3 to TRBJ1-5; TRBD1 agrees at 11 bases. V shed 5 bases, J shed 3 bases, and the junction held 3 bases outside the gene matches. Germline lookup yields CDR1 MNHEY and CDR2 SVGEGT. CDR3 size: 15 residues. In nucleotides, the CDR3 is TGTGCCAGCAGTGGACAGGGGGCAAACAATCAGCCCCAGCATTTT. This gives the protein CASSGQGANNQPQHF.

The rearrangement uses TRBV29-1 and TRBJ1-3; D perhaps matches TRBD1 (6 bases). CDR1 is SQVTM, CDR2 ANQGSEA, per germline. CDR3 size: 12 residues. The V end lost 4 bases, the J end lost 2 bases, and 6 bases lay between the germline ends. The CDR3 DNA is TGCAGCGTTGGGGGGCCTGGAAACACCATATATTTT. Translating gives CSVGGPGNTIYF.